A selection of T cell receptor beta chains follows, all from one sample in a study of technical replicates of blood from a handful of donors. Profiled with immunoSEQ multiplex PCR; TCRdb holds only in-frame clones, not every one. The data show roughly 11,000 clones, with roughly 93% seen just once and 9.1% held by the top ten. The sample was PBMCs. These receptor sequences come from a human donor in good health. The CDR3 runs from the conserved cysteine through the conserved F or W. A D gene is named only where the DNA matches it firmly. Not every row has a clone size; where given, it reads once, few, many or a size class.

j_call v_call clone_size d_call cdr3_aa cdr3_nt
TRBJ2-1 TRBV7-9 NA NA CASSSDSLHYNEQFF TGTGCCAGCAGCTCTGACTCCTTACATTACAATGAGCAGTTCTTC
TRBJ1-5 TRBV2 NA NA CASRTDSLSNQPQHF TGTGCCAGCAGGACGGACAGTCTTAGCAATCAGCCCCAGCATTTT
TRBJ2-1 TRBV27 NA TRBD2 CASSRLAGRRNREFF TGTGCCAGCAGTCGACTAGCGGGGCGTCGGAATCGGGAGTTCTTC
TRBJ2-1 TRBV19 NA TRBD2 CASGGSGRALNEQFF TGTGCCAGTGGGGGGTCCGGGAGGGCCCTCAATGAGCAGTTCTTC
TRBJ2-5 TRBV27 NA NA CASSPPSRETQYF TGTGCCAGCAGTCCACCCTCTCGGGAGACCCAGTACTTC
TRBJ1-5 TRBV19 NA TRBD1 CAVQGGNQPQHF TGTGCCGTACAGGGGGGCAATCAGCCCCAGCATTTT
TRBJ2-5 TRBV2 NA TRBD2 CASSVLAGVGETQYF TGTGCCAGCAGTGTACTAGCGGGAGTGGGGGAGACCCAGTACTTC
TRBJ2-5 TRBV6-4 once TRBD2 CASSRLAGEETQYF TGTGCCAGCAGTCGACTAGCGGGGGAAGAGACCCAGTACTTC
TRBJ1-5 TRBV25-1 NA TRBD1 CASSELGTGESQPQHF TGTGCCAGCAGTGAATTGGGGACAGGGGAAAGTCAGCCCCAGCATTTT
TRBJ2-1 TRBV6-4 few TRBD2 CASSDGTSNEQFF TGTGCCAGCAGTGACGGGACTAGCAATGAGCAGTTCTTC
TRBJ1-3 TRBV19 NA TRBD1 CASSIAGQPFSGNTIYF TGTGCCAGTAGTATAGCGGGACAGCCATTCTCTGGAAACACCATATATTTT
TRBJ2-3 TRBV5-4 NA NA CASSLETLGDTQYF TGTGCCAGCAGCTTGGAAACCCTCGGAGATACGCAGTATTTT
TRBJ2-1 TRBV30 NA TRBD2 CAWKTSGPYNEQFF TGTGCCTGGAAGACTAGCGGACCCTACAATGAGCAGTTCTTC
TRBJ1-1 TRBV6-6 once TRBD1 CASTPGQTNTEAFF TGTGCCAGCACCCCGGGACAGACTAACACTGAAGCTTTCTTT
TRBJ2-1 TRBV11-2 NA TRBD2 CASSLNAGAGEQFF TGTGCCAGCAGCTTAAATGCGGGAGCGGGTGAGCAGTTCTTC
TRBJ2-1 TRBV6-5 NA NA CASSYRPSDEQFF TGTGCCAGCAGTTACCGCCCTTCGGATGAGCAGTTCTTC
TRBJ2-4 TRBV28 NA TRBD2 CASSLTSGSINIQYF TGTGCCAGCAGTTTGACTAGCGGGAGTATAAACATTCAGTACTTC
TRBJ2-7 TRBV4-1 NA TRBD2 CASSPGLEYEQYF TGCGCCAGCAGCCCCGGACTAGAATACGAGCAGTACTTC
TRBJ2-7 TRBV28 once TRBD2 CASSSPGAGGQGGVIQQYF TGTGCCAGCAGTTCCCCCGGGGCGGGAGGCCAAGGGGGTGTCATCCAGCAGTACTTC
TRBJ2-7 TRBV30 NA TRBD2 CAWSPGLAGAGEQYF TGTGCCTGGAGTCCCGGACTAGCGGGAGCGGGCGAGCAGTACTTC
TRBJ1-2 TRBV5-1 NA TRBD1 CASSPGDSMTGGYTF TGCGCCAGCAGCCCGGGGGACAGTATGACGGGCGGCTACACCTTC
TRBJ2-1 TRBV19 NA TRBD1 CASTPRQGALTNEQFF TGTGCCAGTACCCCGAGACAGGGGGCGCTTACCAATGAGCAGTTCTTC
TRBJ2-5 TRBV4-1 NA TRBD1 CASSQDAGTGFQETQYF TGCGCCAGCAGCCAAGATGCCGGGACAGGGTTCCAAGAGACCCAGTACTTC
TRBJ2-1 TRBV28 NA TRBD2 CASSLSGSGAYNEQFF TGTGCCAGCAGCCTTAGCGGGAGTGGCGCCTACAATGAGCAGTTCTTC
TRBJ2-3 TRBV10-3 NA TRBD2 CAIGLAGTDTQYF TGTGCCATCGGTCTAGCGGGCACAGATACGCAGTATTTT
TRBJ2-1 TRBV9 NA TRBD2 CASSVGSGSSYNEQFF TGTGCCAGCAGCGTTGGTAGCGGGAGTTCCTACAATGAGCAGTTCTTC
TRBJ1-5 TRBV11-3 NA NA CASSLDGRRALSNQPQHF TGTGCCAGCAGCTTAGATGGTCGCAGGGCCCTTAGCAATCAGCCCCAGCATTTT
TRBJ2-6 TRBV19 NA NA CASRNEGAGANVLTF TGTGCCAGTAGAAACGAGGGGGCTGGGGCCAACGTCCTGACTTTC
TRBJ2-7 TRBV5-1 NA NA CASSPDRPYEQYF TGCGCCAGCAGCCCGGACAGACCCTACGAGCAGTACTTC
TRBJ1-5 TRBV2 NA TRBD1 CATKTGVDSNQPQHF TGTGCCACCAAGACAGGGGTTGATAGCAATCAGCCCCAGCATTTT
TRBJ2-7 TRBV18 once TRBD1 CASSRGGTGGHEQYF TGTGCCAGCTCACGGGGAGGGACAGGGGGCCACGAGCAGTACTTC
TRBJ1-2 TRBV7-9 NA TRBD1 CASSLVGTGQATYGYTF TGTGCCAGCAGCTTAGTAGGGACGGGACAGGCCACCTATGGCTACACCTTC
TRBJ2-3 TRBV10-3 NA TRBD1 CAINEGRTGVADTQYF TGTGCCATCAATGAAGGCCGGACAGGGGTGGCAGATACGCAGTATTTT
TRBJ2-7 TRBV19 NA NA CATQTGDVGSYEQYF TGTGCCACCCAAACAGGAGACGTAGGATCCTACGAGCAGTACTTC
TRBJ2-1 TRBV30 NA TRBD2 CAWIRGLGLAGYNEQFF TGTGCCTGGATTCGGGGGCTCGGACTAGCGGGGTACAATGAGCAGTTCTTC
TRBJ1-2 TRBV28 NA TRBD1 CASSAQPGQGIYGYTF TGTGCCAGCAGTGCACAACCGGGACAGGGGATCTATGGCTACACCTTC
TRBJ2-7 TRBV5-1 NA NA CASSPRAGVGEQYF TGCGCCAGCAGCCCGCGGGCCGGGGTGGGCGAGCAGTACTTC
TRBJ2-3 TRBV30 NA TRBD1 CASGVTGNTDTQYF TGTGCCTCCGGGGTGACAGGGAACACAGATACGCAGTATTTT
TRBJ1-2 TRBV29-1 NA NA CSVEGGRPPFYGYTF TGCAGCGTTGAAGGTGGGAGGCCACCGTTCTATGGCTACACCTTC
TRBJ1-2 TRBV7-9 NA NA CASSSLEGINENYGYTF TGTGCCAGCAGCTCGTTGGAGGGGATCAACGAGAACTATGGCTACACCTTC
TRBJ1-1 TRBV6-5 NA NA CASRGPNAGAFF TGTGCCAGCAGGGGCCCTAACGCCGGAGCTTTCTTT
TRBJ1-4 TRBV2 NA TRBD1 CASSRTGTDEKLFF TGTGCCAGCAGTAGGACCGGGACAGATGAAAAACTGTTTTTT
TRBJ2-4 TRBV11-2 NA NA CASSLGITSPFYF TGTGCCAGCAGCTTAGGGATTACTAGCCCCTTTTACTTC
TRBJ1-2 TRBV27 NA TRBD1 CASRRDRAYGYTF TGTGCCAGCAGACGCGACAGGGCCTATGGCTACACCTTC
TRBJ2-7 TRBV11-3 NA TRBD1 CASSLERGREQYF TGTGCCAGCAGCTTAGAGAGGGGGCGCGAGCAGTACTTC
TRBJ2-1 TRBV30 NA NA CAWSPDNEQFF TGTGCCTGGAGTCCAGACAATGAGCAGTTCTTC
TRBJ1-1 TRBV6-6 NA NA CASSYPGSGHTEAFF TGTGCCAGCAGTTATCCGGGAAGCGGTCACACTGAAGCTTTCTTT
TRBJ1-2 TRBV5-6 NA NA CASSFFGSIDNYGYTF TGTGCCAGCAGCTTTTTCGGTTCAATCGATAACTATGGCTACACCTTC
TRBJ2-3 TRBV13 NA NA CASSTTPGASSGPTDTQYF TGTGCCAGCAGCACCACCCCAGGGGCGTCTAGCGGACCCACAGATACGCAGTATTTT
TRBJ1-4 TRBV19 once NA CASSIVSNEKLFF TGTGCCAGTAGTATCGTCAGTAATGAAAAACTGTTTTTT
TRBJ2-2 TRBV30 NA NA CAWSRSRGGELFF TGTGCCTGGAGTCGAAGCAGGGGCGGGGAGCTGTTTTTT
TRBJ2-1 TRBV10-3 NA TRBD2 CAISATSGSENEQFF TGTGCCATCAGTGCGACTAGCGGGAGTGAGAATGAGCAGTTCTTC